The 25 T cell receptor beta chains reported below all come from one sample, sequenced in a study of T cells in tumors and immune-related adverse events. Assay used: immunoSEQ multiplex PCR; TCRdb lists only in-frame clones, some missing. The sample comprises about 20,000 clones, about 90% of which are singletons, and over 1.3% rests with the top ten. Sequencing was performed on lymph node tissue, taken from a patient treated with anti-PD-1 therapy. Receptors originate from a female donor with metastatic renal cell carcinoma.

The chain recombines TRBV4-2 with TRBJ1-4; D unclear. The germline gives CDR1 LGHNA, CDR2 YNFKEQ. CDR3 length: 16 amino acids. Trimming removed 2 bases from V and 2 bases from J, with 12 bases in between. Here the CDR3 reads CASSQIHGATNEKLFF. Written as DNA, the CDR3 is TGTGCCAGCAGCCAAATACATGGAGCTACTAATGAAAAACTGTTTTTT.

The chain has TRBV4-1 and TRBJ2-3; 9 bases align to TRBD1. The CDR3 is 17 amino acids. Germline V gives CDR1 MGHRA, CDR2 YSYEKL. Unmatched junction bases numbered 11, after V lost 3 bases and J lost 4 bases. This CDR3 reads CASSQALPGQGADTQYF. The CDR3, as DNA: TGCGCCAGCAGCCAGGCTTTACCGGGACAGGGCGCAGATACGCAGTATTTT.

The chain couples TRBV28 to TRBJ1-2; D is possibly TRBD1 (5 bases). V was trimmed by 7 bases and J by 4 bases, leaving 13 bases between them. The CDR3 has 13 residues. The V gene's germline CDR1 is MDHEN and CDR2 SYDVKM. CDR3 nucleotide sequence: TGTGCCAGCATCCAGGGAGGGAGCTATGGCTACACCTTC. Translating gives CASIQGGSYGYTF.

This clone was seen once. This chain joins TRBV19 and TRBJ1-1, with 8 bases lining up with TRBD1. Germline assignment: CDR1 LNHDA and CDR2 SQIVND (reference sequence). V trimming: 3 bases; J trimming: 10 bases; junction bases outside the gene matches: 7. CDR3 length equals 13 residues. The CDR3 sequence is CASSIGQGAAAFF. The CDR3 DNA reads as TGTGCCAGTAGTATTGGGCAGGGGGCAGCAGCTTTCTTT.

DNA of the CDR3: TGTGCCAGCAAATCTAGCGGCACAGATACGCAGTATTTT. It is translated as CASKSSGTDTQYF. The V and J genes are TRBV6-5 and TRBJ2-3, with D perhaps matching TRBD2 (6 bases). V lost 7 bases to trimming and J lost 1 base, with 9 bases between them. The CDR3 length is 13 residues. The germline CDR1 and CDR2 sequences are MNHEY and SVGAGI.

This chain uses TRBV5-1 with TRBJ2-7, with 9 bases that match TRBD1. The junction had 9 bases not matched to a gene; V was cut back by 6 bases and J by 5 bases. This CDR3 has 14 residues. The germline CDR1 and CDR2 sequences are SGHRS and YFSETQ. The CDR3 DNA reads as TGCGCCAGCAAACCGGGACAGGGATTCAACGAGCAGTACTTC. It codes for CASKPGQGFNEQYF.

The CDR3 reads CASSQGRGNNEQFF. The CDR3 DNA sequence: TGCGCCAGCAGCCAAGGACGGGGGAATAATGAGCAGTTCTTC. The chain joins TRBV4-3 to TRBJ2-1; perhaps TRBD2 as D (6 bases). CDR1 is LGHNA and CDR2 is YSLEER in the germline V gene. With 1 base removed from V and 7 bases from J, the gap between germline ends came to 11 bases. This CDR3 has 14 amino acids.

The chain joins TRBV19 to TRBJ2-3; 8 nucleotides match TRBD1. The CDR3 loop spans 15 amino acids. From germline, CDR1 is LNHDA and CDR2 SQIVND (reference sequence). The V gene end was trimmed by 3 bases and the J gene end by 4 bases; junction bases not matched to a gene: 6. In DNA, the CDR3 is TGTGCCAGTAGTATCCGGACAGGGCCGCCAGATACGCAGTATTTT. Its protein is CASSIRTGPPDTQYF.

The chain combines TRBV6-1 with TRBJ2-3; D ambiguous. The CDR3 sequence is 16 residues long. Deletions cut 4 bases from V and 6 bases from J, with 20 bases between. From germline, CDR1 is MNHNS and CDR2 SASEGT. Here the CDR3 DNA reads TGTGCCAGCAGTGTACAAACTCCGGCCCTTGGGGATACGCAGTATTTT. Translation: CASSVQTPALGDTQYF.

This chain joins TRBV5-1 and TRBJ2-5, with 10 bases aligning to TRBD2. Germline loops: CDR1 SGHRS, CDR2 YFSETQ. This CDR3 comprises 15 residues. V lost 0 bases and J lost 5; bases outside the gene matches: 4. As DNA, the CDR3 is TGCGCCAGCAGCTTGGCCCGAGCGGGAGGGGAGACCCAGTACTTC. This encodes CASSLARAGGETQYF.

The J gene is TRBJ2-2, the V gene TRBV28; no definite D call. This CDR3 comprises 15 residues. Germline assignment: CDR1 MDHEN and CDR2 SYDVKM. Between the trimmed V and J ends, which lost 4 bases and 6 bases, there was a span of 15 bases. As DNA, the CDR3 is TGTGCCAGCAGTTCTCCCCTGTTGGTCTCCGGGGAGCTGTTTTTT. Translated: CASSSPLLVSGELFF.

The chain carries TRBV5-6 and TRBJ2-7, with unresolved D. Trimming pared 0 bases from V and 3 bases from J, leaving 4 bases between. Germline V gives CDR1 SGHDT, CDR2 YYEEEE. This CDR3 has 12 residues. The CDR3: CASSLDVYEQYF. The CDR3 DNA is TGTGCCAGCAGCTTGGACGTCTACGAGCAGTACTTC. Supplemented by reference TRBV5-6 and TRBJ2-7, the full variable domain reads DAGVTQSPTHLIKTRGQQVTLRCSPKSGHDTVSWYQQALGQGPQFIFQYYEEEERQRGNFPDRFSGHQFPNYSSELNVNALLLGDSALYLCASSLDVYEQYFGPGTRLTVT.

Here the CDR3 reads CASSLQGANTGELFF. The CDR3 DNA reads TGTGCCAGCAGCTTACAGGGGGCTAACACCGGGGAGCTGTTTTTT. This chain connects TRBV7-9 to TRBJ2-2; 8 bases map to TRBD1. Germline loops: CDR1 SEHNR, CDR2 FQNEAQ (reference sequence). CDR3 length: 15 amino acids. V was pared by 2 bases and J by 2 bases, with 1 base of the junction left unmatched.

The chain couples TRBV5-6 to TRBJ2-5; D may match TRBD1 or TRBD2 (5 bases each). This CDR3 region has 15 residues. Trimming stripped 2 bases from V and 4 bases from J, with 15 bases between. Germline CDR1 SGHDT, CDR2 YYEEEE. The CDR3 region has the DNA TGTGCCAGCAGCTTAGTTCCCGGGGCACCAGAGACCCAGTACTTC. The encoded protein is CASSLVPGAPETQYF.

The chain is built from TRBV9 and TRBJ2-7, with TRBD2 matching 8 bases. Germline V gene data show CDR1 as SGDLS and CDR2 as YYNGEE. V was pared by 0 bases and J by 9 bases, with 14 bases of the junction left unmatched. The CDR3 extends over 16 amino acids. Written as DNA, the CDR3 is TGTGCCAGCAGCGTAGAAGGGACTAGAATTTTACGAGGGCAGTACTTC. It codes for CASSVEGTRILRGQYF.

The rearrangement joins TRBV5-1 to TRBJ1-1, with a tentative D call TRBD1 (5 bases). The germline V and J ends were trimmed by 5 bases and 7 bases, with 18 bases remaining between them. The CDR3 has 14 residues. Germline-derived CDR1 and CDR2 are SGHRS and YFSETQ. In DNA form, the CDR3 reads TGCGCCAGCAGGTTTCAGGGCCAGAGCGGTGAAGCTTTCTTT. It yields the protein CASRFQGQSGEAFF.

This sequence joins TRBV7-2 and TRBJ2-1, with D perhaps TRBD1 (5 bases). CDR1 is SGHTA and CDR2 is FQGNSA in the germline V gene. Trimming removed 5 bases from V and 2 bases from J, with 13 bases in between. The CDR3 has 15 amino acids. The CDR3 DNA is TGTGCCAGCAGCCACCGGAGCAGGGCCTACAATGAGCAGTTCTTC. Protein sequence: CASSHRSRAYNEQFF.

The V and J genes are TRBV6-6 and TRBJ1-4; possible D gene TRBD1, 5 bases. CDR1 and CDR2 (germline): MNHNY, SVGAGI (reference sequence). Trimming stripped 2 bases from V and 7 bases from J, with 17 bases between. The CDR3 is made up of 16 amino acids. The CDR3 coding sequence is TGTGCCAGCAGTTACGGGCAGGGCGAATCGTCTGAAAAACTGTTTTTT. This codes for CASSYGQGESSEKLFF.

CDR3 region: CASSFQPGAFYEQYF. The CDR3 coding sequence is TGTGCCAGCAGCTTTCAACCAGGGGCATTCTACGAGCAGTACTTC. The rearrangement joins TRBV9 to TRBJ2-7; D is possibly TRBD1 (6 bases). V gave up 4 bases and J gave up 3 bases, with 17 bases separating them. There are 15 residues in the CDR3. Per germline, CDR1 SGDLS and CDR2 YYNGEE.

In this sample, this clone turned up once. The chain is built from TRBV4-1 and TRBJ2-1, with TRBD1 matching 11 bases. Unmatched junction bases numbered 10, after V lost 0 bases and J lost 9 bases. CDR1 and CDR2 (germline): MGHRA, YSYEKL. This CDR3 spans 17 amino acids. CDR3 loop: CASSQDSRDRGSGEQFF. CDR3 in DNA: TGCGCCAGCAGCCAAGATTCCCGGGACAGGGGGTCCGGTGAGCAGTTCTTC.

The CDR3 is CSVATSGSETQYF. CDR3 nucleotide sequence: TGCAGCGTAGCCACTAGCGGGAGTGAGACCCAGTACTTC. The V gene is TRBV29-1, the J gene TRBJ2-5; 11 positions agree with TRBD2. This CDR3 is 13 amino acids long. J gave up 5 bases and V 6 bases, and 5 bases lay outside the gene matches. Germline lookup yields CDR1 SQVTM and CDR2 ANQGSEA.

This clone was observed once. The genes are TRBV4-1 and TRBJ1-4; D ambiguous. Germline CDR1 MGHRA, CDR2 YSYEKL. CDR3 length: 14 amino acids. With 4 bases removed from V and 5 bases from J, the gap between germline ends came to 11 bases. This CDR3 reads CASSPAISNEKLFF. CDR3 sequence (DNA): TGCGCCAGCAGCCCGGCCATTTCAAATGAAAAACTGTTTTTT.

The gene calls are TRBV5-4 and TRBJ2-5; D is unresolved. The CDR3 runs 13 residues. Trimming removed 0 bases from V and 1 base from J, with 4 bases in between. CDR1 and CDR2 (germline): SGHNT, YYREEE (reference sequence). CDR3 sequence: CASSLVSQETQYF. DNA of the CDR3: TGTGCCAGCAGCTTGGTCTCCCAAGAGACCCAGTACTTC.

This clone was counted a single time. CDR3 DNA: TGCGCCAGCAGCTCCGGGACTAGTCTAAATGAGCAGTTCTTC. Translated, it gives CASSSGTSLNEQFF. The rearrangement uses TRBV5-1 and TRBJ2-1; 8 bases are a match to TRBD2. J gave up 7 bases and V 3 bases, and 6 bases lay outside the gene matches. CDR1 SGHRS and CDR2 YFSETQ come from the germline V gene. The CDR3 length is 14 residues.

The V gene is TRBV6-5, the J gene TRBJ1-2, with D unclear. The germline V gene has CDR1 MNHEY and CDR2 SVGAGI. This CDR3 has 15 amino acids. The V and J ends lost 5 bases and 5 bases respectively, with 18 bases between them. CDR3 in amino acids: CASSNDLLNRYGYTF. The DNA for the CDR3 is TGTGCCAGCAGTAATGACCTTCTAAATCGGTATGGCTACACCTTC.